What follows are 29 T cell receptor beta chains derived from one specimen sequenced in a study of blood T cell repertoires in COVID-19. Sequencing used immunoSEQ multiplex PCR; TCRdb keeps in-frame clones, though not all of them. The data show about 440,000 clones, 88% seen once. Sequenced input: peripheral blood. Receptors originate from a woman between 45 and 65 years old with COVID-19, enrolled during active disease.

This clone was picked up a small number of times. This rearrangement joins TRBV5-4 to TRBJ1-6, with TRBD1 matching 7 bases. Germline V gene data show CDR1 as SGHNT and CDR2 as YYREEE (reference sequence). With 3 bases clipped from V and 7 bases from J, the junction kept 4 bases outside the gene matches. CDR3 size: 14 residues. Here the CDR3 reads CASSSPGQNSPLHF. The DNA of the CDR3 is TGTGCCAGCAGCTCACCGGGACAGAATTCACCCCTCCACTTT. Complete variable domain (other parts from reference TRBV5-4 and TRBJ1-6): ETGVTQSPTHLIKTRGQQVTLRCSSQSGHNTVSWYQQALGQGPQFIFQYYREEENGRGNFPPRFSGLQFPNYSSELNVNALELDDSALYLCASSSPGQNSPLHFGNGTRLTVT.

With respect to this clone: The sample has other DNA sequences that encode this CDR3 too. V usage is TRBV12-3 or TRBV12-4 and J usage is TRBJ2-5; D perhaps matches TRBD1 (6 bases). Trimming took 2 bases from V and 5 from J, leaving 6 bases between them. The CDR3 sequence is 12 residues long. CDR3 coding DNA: TGTGCCAGCAGTTTAAGGGGGGAGACCCAGTACTTC. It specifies CASSLRGETQYF.

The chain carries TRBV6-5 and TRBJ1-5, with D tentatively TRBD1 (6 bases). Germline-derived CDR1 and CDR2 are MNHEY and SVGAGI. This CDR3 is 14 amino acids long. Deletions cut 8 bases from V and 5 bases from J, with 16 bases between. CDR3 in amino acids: CASARAGEDQPQHF. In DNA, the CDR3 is TGTGCCAGCGCCCGGGCAGGGGAAGATCAGCCCCAGCATTTT.

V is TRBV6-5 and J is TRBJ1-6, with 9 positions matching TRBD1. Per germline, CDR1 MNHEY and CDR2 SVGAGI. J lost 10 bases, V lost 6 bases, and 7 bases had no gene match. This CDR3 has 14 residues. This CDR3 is CASSLGQGSSPLHF. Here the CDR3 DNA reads TGTGCCAGCAGCCTTGGACAGGGGAGCTCACCCCTCCACTTT.

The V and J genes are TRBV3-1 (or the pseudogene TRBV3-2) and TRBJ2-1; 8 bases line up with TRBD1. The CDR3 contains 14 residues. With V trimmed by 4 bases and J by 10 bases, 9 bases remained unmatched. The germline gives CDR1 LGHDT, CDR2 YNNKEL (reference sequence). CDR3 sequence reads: CASSRWQGAEEQFF. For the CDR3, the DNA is TGTGCCAGCAGCCGGTGGCAGGGGGCAGAGGAGCAGTTCTTC.

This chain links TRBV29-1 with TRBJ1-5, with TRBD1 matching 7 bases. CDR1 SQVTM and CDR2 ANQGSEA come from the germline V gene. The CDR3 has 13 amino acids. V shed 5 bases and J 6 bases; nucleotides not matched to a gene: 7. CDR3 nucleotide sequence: TGCAGCGTTCTAACAGGGGTCGGTCAGCCCCAGCATTTT. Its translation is CSVLTGVGQPQHF.

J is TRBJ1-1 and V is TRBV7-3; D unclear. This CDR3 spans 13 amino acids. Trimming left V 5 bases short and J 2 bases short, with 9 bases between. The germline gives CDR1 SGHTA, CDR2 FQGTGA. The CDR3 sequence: CASSMGANTEAFF. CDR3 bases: TGTGCCAGCAGCATGGGAGCCAACACTGAAGCTTTCTTT.

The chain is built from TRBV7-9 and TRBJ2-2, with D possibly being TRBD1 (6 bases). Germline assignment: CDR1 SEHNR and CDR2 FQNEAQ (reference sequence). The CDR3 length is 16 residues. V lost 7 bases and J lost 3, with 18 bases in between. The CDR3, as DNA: TGTGCCAGCAACCTTCTCACGGACAGATACACCGGGGAGCTGTTTTTT. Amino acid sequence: CASNLLTDRYTGELFF. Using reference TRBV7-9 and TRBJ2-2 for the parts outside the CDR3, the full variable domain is DTGVSQNPRHKITKRGQNVTFRCDPISEHNRLYWYRQTLGQGPEFLTYFQNEAQLEKSRLLSDRFSAERPKGSFSTLEIQRTEQGDSAMYLCASNLLTDRYTGELFFGEGSRLTVL.

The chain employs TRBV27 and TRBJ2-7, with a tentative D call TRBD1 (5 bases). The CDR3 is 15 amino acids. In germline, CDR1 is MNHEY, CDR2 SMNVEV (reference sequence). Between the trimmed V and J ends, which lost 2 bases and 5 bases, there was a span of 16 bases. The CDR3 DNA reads TGTGCCAGCAGTTTAATAGTGGGGCCCCAGGACGAGCAGTACTTC. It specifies CASSLIVGPQDEQYF.

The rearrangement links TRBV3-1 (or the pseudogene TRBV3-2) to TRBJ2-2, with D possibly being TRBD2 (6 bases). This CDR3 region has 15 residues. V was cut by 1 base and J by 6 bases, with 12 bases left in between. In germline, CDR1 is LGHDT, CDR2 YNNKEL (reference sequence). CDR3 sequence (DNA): TGTGCCAGCAGCCAAGGGGGATCGGGGGCCGGGGAGCTGTTTTTT. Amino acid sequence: CASSQGGSGAGELFF.

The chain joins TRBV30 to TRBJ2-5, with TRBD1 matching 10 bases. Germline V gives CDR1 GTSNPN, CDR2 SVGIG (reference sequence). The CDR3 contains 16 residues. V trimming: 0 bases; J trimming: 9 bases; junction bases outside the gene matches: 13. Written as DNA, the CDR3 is TGTGCCTGGAGTGTAAGGGACTCCGGGACAGGGGTTCCCCAGTACTTC. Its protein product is CAWSVRDSGTGVPQYF.

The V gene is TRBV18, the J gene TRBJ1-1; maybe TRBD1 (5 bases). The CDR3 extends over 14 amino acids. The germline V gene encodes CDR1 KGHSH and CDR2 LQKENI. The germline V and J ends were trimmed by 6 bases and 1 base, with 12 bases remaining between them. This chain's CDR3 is CASSPRQTNTEAFF. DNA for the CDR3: TGTGCCAGCTCCCCGCGACAGACGAACACTGAAGCTTTCTTT.

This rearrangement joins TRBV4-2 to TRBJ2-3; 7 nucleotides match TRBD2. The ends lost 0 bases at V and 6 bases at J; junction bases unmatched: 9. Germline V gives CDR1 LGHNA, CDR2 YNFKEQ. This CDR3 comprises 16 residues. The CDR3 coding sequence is TGTGCCAGCAGCCAAGATAGCAGCGGGGAGGGGGATACGCAGTATTTT. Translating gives CASSQDSSGEGDTQYF.

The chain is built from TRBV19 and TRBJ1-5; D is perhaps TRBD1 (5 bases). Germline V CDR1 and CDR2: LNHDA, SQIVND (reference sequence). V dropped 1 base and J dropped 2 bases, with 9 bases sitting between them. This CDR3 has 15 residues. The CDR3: CASSIGRGGNQPQHF. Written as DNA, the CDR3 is TGTGCCAGTAGTATAGGGAGGGGTGGCAATCAGCCCCAGCATTTT.

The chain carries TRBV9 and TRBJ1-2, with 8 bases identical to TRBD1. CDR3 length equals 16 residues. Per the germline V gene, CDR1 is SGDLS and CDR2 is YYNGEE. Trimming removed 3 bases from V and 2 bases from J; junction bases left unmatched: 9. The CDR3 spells CASSAIGQGPNYGYTF. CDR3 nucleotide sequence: TGTGCCAGCAGCGCCATAGGACAGGGCCCAAACTATGGCTACACCTTC.

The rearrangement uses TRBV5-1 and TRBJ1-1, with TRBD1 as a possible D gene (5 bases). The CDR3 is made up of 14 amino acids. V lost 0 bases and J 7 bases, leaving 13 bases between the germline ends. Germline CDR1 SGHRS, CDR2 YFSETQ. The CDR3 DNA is TGCGCCAGCAGCTTGGGGGGCAGTTCTCTTGAAGCTTTCTTT. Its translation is CASSLGGSSLEAFF.

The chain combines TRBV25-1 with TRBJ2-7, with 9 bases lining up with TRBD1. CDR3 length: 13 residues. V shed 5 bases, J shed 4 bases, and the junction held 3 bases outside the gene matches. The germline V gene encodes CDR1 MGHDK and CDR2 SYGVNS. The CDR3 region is CASSLTGGYEQYF. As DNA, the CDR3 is TGTGCCAGCAGTTTGACAGGGGGGTACGAGCAGTACTTC.

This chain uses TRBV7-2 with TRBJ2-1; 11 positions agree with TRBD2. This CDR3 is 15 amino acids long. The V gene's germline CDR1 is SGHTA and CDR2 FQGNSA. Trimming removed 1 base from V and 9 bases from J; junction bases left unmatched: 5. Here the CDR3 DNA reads TGTGCCAGCAGCTTAGTAGCGGGGGGGCGCACTGAGCAGTTCTTC. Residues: CASSLVAGGRTEQFF.

CDR3 residues: CAISEKGLDIQYF. In DNA form, the CDR3 reads TGTGCCATCAGTGAGAAGGGGTTGGACATTCAGTACTTC. This chain links TRBV10-3 with TRBJ2-4, with D possibly being TRBD1 (5 bases). V gave up 2 bases and J gave up 8 bases, with 10 bases separating them. The CDR3 runs to 13 residues. CDR1 and CDR2 (germline): ENHRY, SYGVKD.

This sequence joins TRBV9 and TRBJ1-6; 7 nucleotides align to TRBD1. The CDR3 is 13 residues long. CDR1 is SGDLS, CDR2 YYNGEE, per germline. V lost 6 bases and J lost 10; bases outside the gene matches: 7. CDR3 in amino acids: CASTPGGQSPLHF. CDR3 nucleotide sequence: TGTGCCAGCACCCCAGGGGGTCAATCACCCCTCCACTTT.

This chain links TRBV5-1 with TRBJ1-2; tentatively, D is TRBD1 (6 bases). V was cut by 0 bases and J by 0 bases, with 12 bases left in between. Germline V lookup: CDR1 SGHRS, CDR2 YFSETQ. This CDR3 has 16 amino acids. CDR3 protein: CASSLGRQASNYGYTF. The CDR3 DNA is TGCGCCAGCAGCTTGGGTCGACAGGCTTCTAACTATGGCTACACCTTC. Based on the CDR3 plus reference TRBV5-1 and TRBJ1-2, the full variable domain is KAGVTQTPRYLIKTRGQQVTLSCSPISGHRSVSWYQQTPGQGLQFLFEYFSETQRNKGNFPGRFSGRQFSNSRSEMNVSTLELGDSALYLCASSLGRQASNYGYTFGSGTRLTVV.

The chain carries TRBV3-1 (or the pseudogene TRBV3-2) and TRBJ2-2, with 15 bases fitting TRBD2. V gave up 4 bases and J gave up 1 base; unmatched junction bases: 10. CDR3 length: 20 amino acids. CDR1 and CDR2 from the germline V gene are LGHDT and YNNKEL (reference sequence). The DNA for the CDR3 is TGTGCCAGCAGCCCTTCACCGGGACTAGCGGGGGGCAGGAACACCGGGGAGCTGTTTTTT. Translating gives CASSPSPGLAGGRNTGELFF.

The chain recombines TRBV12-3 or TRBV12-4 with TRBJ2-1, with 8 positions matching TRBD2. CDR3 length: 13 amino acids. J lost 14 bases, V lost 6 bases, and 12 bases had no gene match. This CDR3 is CASRLGGAQPEFF. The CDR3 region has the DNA TGTGCCAGCAGACTCGGGGGGGCCCAACCAGAGTTCTTC.

The CDR3 DNA reads as TGTGCCAGCAGCTTTGGGAGCTCCTATAATTCACCCCTCCACTTT. Its translation: CASSFGSSYNSPLHF. The chain links TRBV13 to TRBJ1-6; D gene unclear. CDR3 length: 15 amino acids. CDR1 is PRHDT, CDR2 FYEKMQ, per germline (reference sequence). Trimming removed 3 bases from V and 0 bases from J, with 6 bases in between.

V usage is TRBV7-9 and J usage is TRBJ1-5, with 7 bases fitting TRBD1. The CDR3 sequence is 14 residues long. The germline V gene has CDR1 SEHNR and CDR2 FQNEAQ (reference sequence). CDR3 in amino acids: CEIPGGPSSQPQHF. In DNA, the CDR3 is TGTGAAATACCAGGGGGACCCTCAAGTCAGCCCCAGCATTTT.

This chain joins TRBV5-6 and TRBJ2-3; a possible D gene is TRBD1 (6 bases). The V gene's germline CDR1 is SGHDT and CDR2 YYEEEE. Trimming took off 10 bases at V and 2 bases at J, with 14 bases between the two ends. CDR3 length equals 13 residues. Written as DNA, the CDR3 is TGTGCCTCAGAGACAGGATTCACAGATACGCAGTATTTT. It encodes CASETGFTDTQYF.

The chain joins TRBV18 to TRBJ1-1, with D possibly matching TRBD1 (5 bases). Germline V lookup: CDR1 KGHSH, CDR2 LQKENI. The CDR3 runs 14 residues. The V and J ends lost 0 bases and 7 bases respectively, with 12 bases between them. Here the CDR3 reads CASSPPARADEAFF. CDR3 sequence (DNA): TGTGCCAGCTCACCACCAGCCAGGGCAGATGAAGCTTTCTTT.

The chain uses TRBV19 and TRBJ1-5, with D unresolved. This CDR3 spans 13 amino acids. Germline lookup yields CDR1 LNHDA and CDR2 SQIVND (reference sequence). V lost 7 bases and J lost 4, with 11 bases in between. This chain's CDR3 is CASTNSRNQPQHF. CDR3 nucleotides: TGTGCCAGTACGAACAGCCGAAATCAGCCCCAGCATTTT.

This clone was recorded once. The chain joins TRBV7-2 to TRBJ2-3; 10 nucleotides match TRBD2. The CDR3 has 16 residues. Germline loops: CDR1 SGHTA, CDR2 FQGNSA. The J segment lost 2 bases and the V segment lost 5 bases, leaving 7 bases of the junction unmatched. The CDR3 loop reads CASSLKRGGPTDTQYF. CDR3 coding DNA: TGTGCCAGCAGCCTTAAGCGGGGGGGCCCCACAGATACGCAGTATTTT.